This T cell receptor (beta chain) was obtained from a study of tumor-infiltrating lymphocytes in localized non-small cell lung cancer. Study-wide points: No link was found between tumor T-cell fraction and recurrence-free survival. No T-cell fraction difference was seen between IM1 and IM2 tumors. Higher tumor T cell infiltration than in uninvolved lung was supported by TCRbeta sequencing.

With regard to this clone: Its antigen is undetermined.

Repertoires were generated with immunoSEQ multiplex PCR, while TCRdb's copy carries only in-frame clones and drops some. The table includes about 12,000 clones, over 75% detected once. CDR3 length: 17 residues. Germline V lookup: CDR1 SGHDN, CDR2 FVKESK. Between the trimmed V and J ends, which lost 0 bases and 4 bases, there was a span of 19 bases. The TCR was taken from a human donor with non-small cell lung cancer. J is TRBJ2-7 and V is TRBV14; D not resolved. The sequencing sample was made of lung tumor tissue. For the CDR3, the DNA is TGTGCCAGCAGCCAAGATGGATGGTCAAATGCCGCTTACGAGCAGTACTTC. It codes for CASSQDGWSNAAYEQYF. Filled out from reference TRBV14 and TRBJ2-7, the complete variable domain reads EAGVTQFPSHSVIEKGQTVTLRCDPISGHDNLYWYRRVMGKEIKFLLHFVKESKQDESGMPNNRFLAERTGGTYSTLKVQPAELEDSGVYFCASSQDGWSNAAYEQYFGPGTRLTVT.